Included here is one T cell receptor (beta chain) sequence, with context. The antigen remains unidentified. The CDR3 covers 21 residues. Germline loops: CDR1 SGHAT, CDR2 FQNNGV. The V end lost 2 bases, the J end lost 0 bases, and 26 bases lay between the germline ends. This sample was taken from a study of response to subunit inactivated influenza vaccine. TCRdb fed the RT-PCR reads into MiXCR, producing one record per CDR3 protein. The sample has about 540,000 distinct CDR3 sequences; around a quarter are singletons. Notes on the study in general: A suggestion made by the authors is that each seasonal influenza vaccination recruits few new T cells.

These data were also filed under a second study, of T cells expressing NK-cell markers. That source reports: Generation of TCR beta cDNA was performed by 5'RACE template switching incorporating UMIs. Obtained from sorted CD3+CD56+NKG2C+, CD3+CD56+NKG2C- and CD3+CD56-NKG2C+ T cells were the TCR beta repertoires. There were seven HCMV-seropositive donors and one seronegative donor among the eight sequenced. The leading position in the CD3+CD56-NKG2C+ fraction of several donors also went to these clonotypes.

Sequencing was performed on CD4+ T cells sorted from PBMCs, taken less than 13 days after vaccination. J is TRBJ2-1 and V is TRBV11-2; the D gene is possibly TRBD1 (6 bases). This clonotype was obtained from a man aged 45-60 years who received an inactivated influenza vaccine. The CDR3 here is CASSLYQGLLVKAGSYNEQFF. The CDR3 nucleotides are TGTGCCAGCAGCTTATATCAGGGGCTGCTGGTCAAGGCGGGCTCCTACAATGAGCAGTTCTTC.